This T cell receptor beta chain was documented in a study of T cell responses to AZD1222 COVID-19 vaccine. Study-wide points: Donor demographics were predominantly white British with a female majority; clonal diversity may be underestimated. The study sampled repertoires only after the peak T cell response. Unmutated variant regions are reportedly the target of nearly half of TCRs that are spike-specific. Spike was spanned by vaccine-associated CD4 TCRs, with dominance at 160-218 and 743-854.

About this clone itself: Its antigen remains unknown.

Only in-frame clones appear in the TCRdb table, and some are missing; sequencing was by immunoSEQ multiplex PCR. Of roughly 120,000 clones listed, around 87% are singletons. Trimming pared 0 bases from V and 4 bases from J, leaving 10 bases between. Germline lookup yields CDR1 LGHNA and CDR2 YNFKEQ. The CDR3 is made up of 15 amino acids. The J gene is TRBJ1-5, the V gene TRBV4-2; D is uncertain. The sample here was peripheral blood, taken 28 days after the second AZD1222 dose. The clonotype originates from an adult who received the AZD1222 COVID-19 vaccine. CDR3 nucleotide sequence: TGTGCCAGCAGCCAAGATCTGGGAGGGAATCAGCCCCAGCATTTT. Residues: CASSQDLGGNQPQHF.